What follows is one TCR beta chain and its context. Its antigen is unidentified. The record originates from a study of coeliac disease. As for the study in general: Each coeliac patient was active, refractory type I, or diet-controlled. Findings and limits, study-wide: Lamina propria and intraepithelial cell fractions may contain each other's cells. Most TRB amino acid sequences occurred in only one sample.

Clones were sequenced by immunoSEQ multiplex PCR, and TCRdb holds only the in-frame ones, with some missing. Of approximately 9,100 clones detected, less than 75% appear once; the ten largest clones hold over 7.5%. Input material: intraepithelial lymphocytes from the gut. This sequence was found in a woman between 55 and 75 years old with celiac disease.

CDR3: CASSVVGTSGNAQYF. As DNA, the CDR3 is TGTGCCAGCAGCGTAGTCGGGACTAGCGGGAATGCGCAGTATTTT. The chain links TRBV9 to TRBJ2-3, with TRBD2 matching over 13 bases. CDR3 length: 15 residues. The germline V gene has CDR1 SGDLS and CDR2 YYNGEE. After removal of 0 bases from V and 10 bases from J, the junction contained 5 bases not matched to a gene.